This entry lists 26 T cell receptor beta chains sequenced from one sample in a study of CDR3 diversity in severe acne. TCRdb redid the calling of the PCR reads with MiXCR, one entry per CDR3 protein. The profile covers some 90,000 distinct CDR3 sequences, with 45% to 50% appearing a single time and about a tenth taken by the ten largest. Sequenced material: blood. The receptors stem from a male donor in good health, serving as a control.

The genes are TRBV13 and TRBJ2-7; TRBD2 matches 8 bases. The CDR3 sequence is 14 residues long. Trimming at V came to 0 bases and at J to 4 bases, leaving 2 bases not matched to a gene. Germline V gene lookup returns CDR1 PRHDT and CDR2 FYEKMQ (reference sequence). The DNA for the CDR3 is TGTGCCAGCAGCTTAGGTTCTAGCGGGTACGAGCAGTACTTC. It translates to CASSLGSSGYEQYF. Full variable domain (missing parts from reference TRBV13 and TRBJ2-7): AAGVIQSPRHLIKEKRETATLKCYPIPRHDTVYWYQQGPGQDPQFLISFYEKMQSDKGSIPDRFSAQQFSDYHSELNMSSLELGDSALYFCASSLGSSGYEQYFGPGTRLTVT.

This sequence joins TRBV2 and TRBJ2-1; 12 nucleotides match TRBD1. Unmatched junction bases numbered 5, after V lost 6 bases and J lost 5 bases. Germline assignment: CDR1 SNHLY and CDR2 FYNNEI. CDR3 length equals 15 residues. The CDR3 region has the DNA TGTGCCAGCAGGGGGACAGGGGGCTTAAACAATGAGCAGTTCTTC. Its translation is CASRGTGGLNNEQFF. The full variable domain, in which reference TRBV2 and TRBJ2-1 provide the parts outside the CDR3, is EPEVTQTPSHQVTQMGQEVILRCVPISNHLYFYWYRQILGQKVEFLVSFYNNEISEKSEIFDDQFSVERPDGSNFTLKIRSTKLEDSAMYFCASRGTGGLNNEQFFGPGTRLTVL.

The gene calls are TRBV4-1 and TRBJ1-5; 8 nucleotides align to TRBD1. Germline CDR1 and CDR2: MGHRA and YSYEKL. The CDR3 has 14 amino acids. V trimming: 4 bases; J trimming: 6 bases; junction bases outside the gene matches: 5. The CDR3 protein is CASSPDRGGQPQHF. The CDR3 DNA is TGCGCCAGCAGCCCCGACAGGGGAGGTCAGCCCCAGCATTTT.

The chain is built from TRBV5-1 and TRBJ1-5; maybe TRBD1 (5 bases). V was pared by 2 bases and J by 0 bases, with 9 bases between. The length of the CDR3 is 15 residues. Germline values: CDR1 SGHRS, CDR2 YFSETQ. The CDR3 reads CASSFDGASNQPQHF. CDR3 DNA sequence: TGCGCCAGCAGCTTTGATGGGGCTAGCAATCAGCCCCAGCATTTT.

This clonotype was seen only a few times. Here the CDR3 reads CASSLQGAGETQYF. Written as DNA, the CDR3 is TGTGCCAGCAGCTTGCAGGGGGCGGGGGAGACCCAGTACTTC. The chain employs TRBV5-4 and TRBJ2-5; 8 bases map to TRBD1. Germline V gives CDR1 SGHNT, CDR2 YYREEE (reference sequence). This CDR3 contains 14 residues. The V segment lost 1 base and the J segment 5 bases; nucleotides outside the gene matches: 4.

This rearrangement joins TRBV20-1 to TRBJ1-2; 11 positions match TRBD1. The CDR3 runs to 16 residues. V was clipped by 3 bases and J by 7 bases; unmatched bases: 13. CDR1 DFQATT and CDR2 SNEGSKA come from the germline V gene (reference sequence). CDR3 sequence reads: CSARGTGGRYMGGYTF. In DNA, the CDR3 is TGCAGTGCTAGGGGGACAGGGGGGAGATATATGGGTGGCTACACCTTC.

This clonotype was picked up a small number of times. CDR3 coding DNA: TGCAGTGCTAGAGGACAGCTATCCTATGGCTACACCTTC. This codes for CSARGQLSYGYTF. The chain combines TRBV20-1 with TRBJ1-2, with a tentative D call TRBD1 (5 bases). The CDR3 consists of 13 residues. Trimming pared 1 base from V and 4 bases from J, leaving 10 bases between. CDR1 and CDR2 (germline): DFQATT, SNEGSKA (reference sequence).

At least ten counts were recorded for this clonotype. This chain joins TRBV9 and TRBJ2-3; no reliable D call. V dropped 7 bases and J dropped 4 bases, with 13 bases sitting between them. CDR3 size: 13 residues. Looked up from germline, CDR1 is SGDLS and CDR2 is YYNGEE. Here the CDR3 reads CASVGQAPDTQYF. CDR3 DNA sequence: TGTGCCAGCGTCGGCCAGGCCCCAGATACGCAGTATTTT.

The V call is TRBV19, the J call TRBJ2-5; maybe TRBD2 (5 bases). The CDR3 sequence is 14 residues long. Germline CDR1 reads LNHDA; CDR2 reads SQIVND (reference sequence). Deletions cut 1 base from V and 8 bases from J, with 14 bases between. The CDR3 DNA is TGTGCCAGTAGTATAGGAGCGAGCGGAGCCACCCAGTACTTC. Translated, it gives CASSIGASGATQYF.

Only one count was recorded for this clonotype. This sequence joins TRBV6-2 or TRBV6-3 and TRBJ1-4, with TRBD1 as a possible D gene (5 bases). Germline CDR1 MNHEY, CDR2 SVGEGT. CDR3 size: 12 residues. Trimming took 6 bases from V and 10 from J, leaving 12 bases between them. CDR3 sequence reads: CASRGLAGKLFF. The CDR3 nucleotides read TGTGCCAGCAGGGGACTAGCGGGAAAACTGTTTTTT.

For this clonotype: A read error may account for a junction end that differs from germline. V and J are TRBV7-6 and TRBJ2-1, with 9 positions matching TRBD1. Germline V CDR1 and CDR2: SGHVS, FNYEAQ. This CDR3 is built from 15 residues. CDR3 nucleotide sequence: TGTGCCAGCAGCCGAGACAGGGGGAATTACAATAAGCAGCTCTTC. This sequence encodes CASSRDRGNYNKQLF.

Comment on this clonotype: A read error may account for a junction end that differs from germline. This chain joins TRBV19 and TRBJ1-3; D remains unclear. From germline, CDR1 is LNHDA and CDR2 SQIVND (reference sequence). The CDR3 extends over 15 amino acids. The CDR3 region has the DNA TGTGCCAGTAGTATCTTGTCGGTCCCTGGAAGCACCATATATTTT. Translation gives CASSILSVPGSTIYF.

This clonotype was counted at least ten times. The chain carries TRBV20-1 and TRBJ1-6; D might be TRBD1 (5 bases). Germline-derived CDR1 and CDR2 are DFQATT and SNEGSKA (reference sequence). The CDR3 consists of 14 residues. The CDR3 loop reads CSLDMPGGNSPLHF. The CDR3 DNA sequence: TGCAGCCTAGATATGCCCGGGGGAAATTCACCCCTCCACTTT.

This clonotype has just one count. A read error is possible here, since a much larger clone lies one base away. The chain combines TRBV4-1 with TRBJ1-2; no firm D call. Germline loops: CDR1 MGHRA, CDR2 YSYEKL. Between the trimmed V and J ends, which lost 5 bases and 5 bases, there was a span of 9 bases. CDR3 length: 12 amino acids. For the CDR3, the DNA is TGCGCCAGCAGCGAAGCCTCATATGGCTACACCTTC. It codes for CASSEASYGYTF.

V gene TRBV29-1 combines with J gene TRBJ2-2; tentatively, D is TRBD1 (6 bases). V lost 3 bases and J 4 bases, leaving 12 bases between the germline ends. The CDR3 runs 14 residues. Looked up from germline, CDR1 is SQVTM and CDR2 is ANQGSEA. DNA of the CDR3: TGCAGCGTTGAGAAGGGACACATCACCGGGGAGCTGTTTTTT. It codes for CSVEKGHITGELFF.

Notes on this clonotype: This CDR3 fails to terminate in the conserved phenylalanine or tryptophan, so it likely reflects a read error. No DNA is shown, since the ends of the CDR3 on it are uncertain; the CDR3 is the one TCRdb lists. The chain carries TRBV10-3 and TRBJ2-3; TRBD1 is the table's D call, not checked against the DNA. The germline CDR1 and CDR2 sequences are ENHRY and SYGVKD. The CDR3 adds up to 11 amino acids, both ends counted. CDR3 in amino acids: CASSEVPGSIY.

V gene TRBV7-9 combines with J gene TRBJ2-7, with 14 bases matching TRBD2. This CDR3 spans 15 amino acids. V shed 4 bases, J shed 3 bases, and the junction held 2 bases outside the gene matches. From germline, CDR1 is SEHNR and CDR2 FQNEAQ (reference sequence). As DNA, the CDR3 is TGTGCCAGCAGCTCGGGACTAGCGGGGGTCTACGAGCAGTACTTC. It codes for CASSSGLAGVYEQYF.

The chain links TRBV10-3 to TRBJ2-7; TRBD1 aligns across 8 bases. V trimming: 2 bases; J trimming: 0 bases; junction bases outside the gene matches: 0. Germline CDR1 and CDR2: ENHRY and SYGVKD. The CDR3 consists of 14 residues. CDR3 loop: CAISEGQGSYEQYF. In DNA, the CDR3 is TGTGCCATCAGTGAGGGACAGGGCTCCTACGAGCAGTACTTC.

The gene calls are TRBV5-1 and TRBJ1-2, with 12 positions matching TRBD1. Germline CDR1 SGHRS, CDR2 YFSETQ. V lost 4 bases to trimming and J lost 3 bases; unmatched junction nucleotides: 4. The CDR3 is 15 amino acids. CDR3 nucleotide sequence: TGCGCCAGCAGCCCGGGACAGGGGGCATACTATGGCTACACCTTC. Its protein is CASSPGQGAYYGYTF.

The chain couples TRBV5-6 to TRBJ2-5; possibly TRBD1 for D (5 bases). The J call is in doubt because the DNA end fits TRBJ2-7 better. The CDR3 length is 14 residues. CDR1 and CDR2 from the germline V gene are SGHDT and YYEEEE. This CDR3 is CASTLQVFSYEQYF. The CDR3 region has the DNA TGTGCCAGCACCTTACAGGTCTTCTCCTACGAGCAGTACTTC.

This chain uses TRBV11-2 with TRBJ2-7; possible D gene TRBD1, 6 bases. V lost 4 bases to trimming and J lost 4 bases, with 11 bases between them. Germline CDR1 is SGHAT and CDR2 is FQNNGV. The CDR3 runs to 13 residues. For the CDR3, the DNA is TGTGCCAGCAGCTATAGGACAGAATACGAGCAGTACTTC. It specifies CASSYRTEYEQYF.

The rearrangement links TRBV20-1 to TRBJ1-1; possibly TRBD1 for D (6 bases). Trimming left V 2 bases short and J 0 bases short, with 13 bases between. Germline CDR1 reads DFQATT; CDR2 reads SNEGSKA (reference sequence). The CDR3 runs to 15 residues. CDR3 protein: CSARPVTGMNTEAFF. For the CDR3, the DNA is TGCAGTGCTAGACCGGTGACAGGCATGAACACTGAAGCTTTCTTT.

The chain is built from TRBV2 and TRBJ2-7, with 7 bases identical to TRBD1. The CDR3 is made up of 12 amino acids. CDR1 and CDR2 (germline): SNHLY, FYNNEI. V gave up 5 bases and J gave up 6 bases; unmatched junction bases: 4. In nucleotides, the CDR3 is TGTGCCAGCAGTACAGGGGCTCCCGAGCAGTACTTC. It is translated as CASSTGAPEQYF. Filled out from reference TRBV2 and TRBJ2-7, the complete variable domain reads EPEVTQTPSHQVTQMGQEVILRCVPISNHLYFYWYRQILGQKVEFLVSFYNNEISEKSEIFDDQFSVERPDGSNFTLKIRSTKLEDSAMYFCASSTGAPEQYFGPGTRLTVT.

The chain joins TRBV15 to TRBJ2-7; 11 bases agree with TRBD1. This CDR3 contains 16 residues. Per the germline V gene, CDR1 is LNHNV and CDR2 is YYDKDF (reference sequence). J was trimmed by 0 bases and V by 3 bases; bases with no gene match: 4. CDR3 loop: CATSSRGQGDSYEQYF. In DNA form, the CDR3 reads TGTGCCACCAGCAGTAGGGGACAGGGGGACTCCTACGAGCAGTACTTC.

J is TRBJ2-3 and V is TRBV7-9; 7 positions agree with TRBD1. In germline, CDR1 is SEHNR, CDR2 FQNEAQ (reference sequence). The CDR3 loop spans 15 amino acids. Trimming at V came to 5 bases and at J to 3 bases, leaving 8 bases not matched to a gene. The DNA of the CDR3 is TGTGCCAGCAGCCCCAGGGGGTACAGTACAGATACGCAGTATTTT. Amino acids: CASSPRGYSTDTQYF.

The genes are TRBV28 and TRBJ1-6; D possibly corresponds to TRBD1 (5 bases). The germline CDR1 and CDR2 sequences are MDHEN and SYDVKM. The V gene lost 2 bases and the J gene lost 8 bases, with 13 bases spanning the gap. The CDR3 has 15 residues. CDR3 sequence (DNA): TGTGCCAGCAGTTTACCGGGACTCTCGGATTCACCCCTCCACTTT. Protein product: CASSLPGLSDSPLHF.